This T cell receptor (beta chain) was captured in a study of control samples from healthy donors and cancer patients (TCRdb year 2020). With regard to this clone: The antigen it recognizes is unknown. No much larger clone exists at a distance of one base, and base qualities are not known.

Looking up the germline V gene (reference sequence) yields CDR1 SEHNR and CDR2 FQNEAQ. The CDR3 measures 13 amino acids from cysteine to phenylalanine. Only CDR3 DNA remains: 39 bases, in frame from the first base. V gives up 8 bases and J gives up 6 bases, and the segment between their germline ends measures 17 bases. Library prep was done by the immunoSEQ multiplex PCR assay. Here the immuneACCESS table is served through TCRdb, limited to in-frame sequences with V and J called. Missing clones are a known gap in these copies; in checked studies unresolved V genes cover under half, and the rest lacks a known reason. Recorded for this sample are approximately 94,000 clones; 84% of them occurred a single time. The ten largest make up roughly 40% of the sample.

The clonotype was recovered from a man aged 65-85 years with lung cancer. Sequenced: PBMCs. The rearrangement combines TRBV7-9 with TRBJ2-7; the D region is possibly TRBD1 or TRBD2, each matching across 5 bases. CDR3 protein: CASGRTGPGEQYF. Here is the DNA: TGTGCCAGCGGTCGGACGGGGCCGGGCGAGCAGTACTTC.